One T cell receptor (beta chain) is described in this entry. As yet, its antigen is unknown. These data originate in a study of shared clonotypes between healthy human individuals. Whole-study findings and limits: The sole specimen, blood, was sampled, and tissue repertoires likely differ.

Methods used by the authors: Because ImmunoSEQ provided only junction sequences with no quality scores, the filtering differed. TCRdb's copy holds only in-frame clones and misses some; the assay was immunoSEQ multiplex PCR. The D gene and trimming were derived from the DNA, and the V and J assignments and clone size from that table. The sample holds more than 2 million clones, about 94% seen once. Positive CCR7 selection of CD45RO-negative cells yielded the naive CD8 cells, and terminally differentiated effector memory CD45RA+ cells were excluded. The V gene lost 2 bases and the J gene lost 5 bases, with 13 bases spanning the gap. Germline-derived CDR1 and CDR2 are MGHRA and YSYEKL. The CDR3 is 15 residues long.

The TCR was taken from a man between 18 and 35 years old in good health. Some clones in this sample may be carry-over from other donors' samples. Material for sequencing was naive CD8+ T cells from PBMCs. The rearrangement links TRBV4-1 to TRBJ2-1; perhaps TRBD2 as D (6 bases). The CDR3 DNA follows: TGCGCCAGCAGCCAACCGGGGGTCCATGACAATGAGCAGTTCTTC. It codes for CASSQPGVHDNEQFF.